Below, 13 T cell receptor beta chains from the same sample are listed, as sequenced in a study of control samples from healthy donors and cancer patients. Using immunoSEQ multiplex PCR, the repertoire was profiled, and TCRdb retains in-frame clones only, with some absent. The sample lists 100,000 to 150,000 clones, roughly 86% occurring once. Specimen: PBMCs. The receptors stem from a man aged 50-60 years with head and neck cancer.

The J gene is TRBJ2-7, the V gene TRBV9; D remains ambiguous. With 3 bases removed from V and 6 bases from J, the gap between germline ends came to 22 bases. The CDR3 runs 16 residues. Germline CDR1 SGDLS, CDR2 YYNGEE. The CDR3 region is CASSGRTSATGAEQYF. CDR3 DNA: TGTGCCAGCAGCGGCCGAACGAGCGCTACCGGAGCCGAGCAGTACTTC.

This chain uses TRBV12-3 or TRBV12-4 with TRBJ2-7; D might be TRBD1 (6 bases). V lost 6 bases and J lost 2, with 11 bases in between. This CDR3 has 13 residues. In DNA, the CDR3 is TGTGCCAGCAGCCTGGACAGCCCCTACGAGCAGTACTTC. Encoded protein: CASSLDSPYEQYF.

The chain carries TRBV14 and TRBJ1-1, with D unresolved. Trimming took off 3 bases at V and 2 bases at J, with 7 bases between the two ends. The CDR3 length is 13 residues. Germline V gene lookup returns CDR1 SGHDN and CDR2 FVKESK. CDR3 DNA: TGTGCCAGCAGCCAGGAAACTAACACTGAAGCTTTCTTT. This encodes CASSQETNTEAFF. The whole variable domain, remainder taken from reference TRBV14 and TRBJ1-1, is EAGVTQFPSHSVIEKGQTVTLRCDPISGHDNLYWYRRVMGKEIKFLLHFVKESKQDESGMPNNRFLAERTGGTYSTLKVQPAELEDSGVYFCASSQETNTEAFFGQGTRLTVV.

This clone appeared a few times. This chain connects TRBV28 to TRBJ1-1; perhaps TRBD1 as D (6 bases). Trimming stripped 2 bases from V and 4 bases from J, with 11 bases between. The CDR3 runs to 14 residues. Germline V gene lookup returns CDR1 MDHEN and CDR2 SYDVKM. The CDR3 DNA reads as TGTGCCAGCAGTTTAATAACAGGGTTCACTGAAGCTTTCTTT. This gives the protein CASSLITGFTEAFF.

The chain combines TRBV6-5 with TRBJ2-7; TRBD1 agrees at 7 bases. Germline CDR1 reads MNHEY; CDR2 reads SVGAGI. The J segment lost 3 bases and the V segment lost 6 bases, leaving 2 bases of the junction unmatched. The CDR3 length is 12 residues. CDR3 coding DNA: TGTGCCAGCAGGAGACAGGGCTACGAGCAGTACTTC. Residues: CASRRQGYEQYF.

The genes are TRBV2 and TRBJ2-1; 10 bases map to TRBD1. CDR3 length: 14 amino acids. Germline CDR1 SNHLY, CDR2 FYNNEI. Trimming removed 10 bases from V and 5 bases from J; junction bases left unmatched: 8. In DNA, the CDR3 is TGTGCCACCATCCGGGACAGGGGTAACAATGAGCAGTTCTTC. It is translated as CATIRDRGNNEQFF.

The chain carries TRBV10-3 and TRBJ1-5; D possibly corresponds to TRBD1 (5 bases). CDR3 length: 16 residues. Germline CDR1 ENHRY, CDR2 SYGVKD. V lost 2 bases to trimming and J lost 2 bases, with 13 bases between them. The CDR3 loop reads CAISEVRGGGNQPQHF. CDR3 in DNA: TGTGCCATCAGTGAGGTTAGGGGCGGTGGCAATCAGCCCCAGCATTTT.

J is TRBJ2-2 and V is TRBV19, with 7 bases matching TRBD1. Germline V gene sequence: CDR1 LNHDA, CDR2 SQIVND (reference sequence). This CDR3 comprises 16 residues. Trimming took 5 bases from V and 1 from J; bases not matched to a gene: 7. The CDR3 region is CASSLQTGRNTGELFF. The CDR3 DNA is TGTGCCAGTAGTTTACAGACAGGGAGGAACACCGGGGAGCTGTTTTTT. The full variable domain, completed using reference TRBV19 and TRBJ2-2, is DGGITQSPKYLFRKEGQNVTLSCEQNLNHDAMYWYRQDPGQGLRLIYYSQIVNDFQKGDIAEGYSVSREKKESFPLTVTSAQKNPTAFYLCASSLQTGRNTGELFFGEGSRLTVL.

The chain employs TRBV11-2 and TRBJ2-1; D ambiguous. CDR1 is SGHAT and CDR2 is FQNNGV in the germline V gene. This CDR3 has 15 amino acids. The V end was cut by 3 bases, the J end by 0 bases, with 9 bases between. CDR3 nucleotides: TGTGCCAGCAGCTTTGACGAGGCCTCCTACAATGAGCAGTTCTTC. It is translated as CASSFDEASYNEQFF.

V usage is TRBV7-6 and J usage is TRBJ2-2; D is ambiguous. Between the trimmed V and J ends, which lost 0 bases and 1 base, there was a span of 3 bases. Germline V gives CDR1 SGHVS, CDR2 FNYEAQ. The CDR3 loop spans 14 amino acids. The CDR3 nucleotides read TGTGCCAGCAGCTTAGCGGAGAACACCGGGGAGCTGTTTTTT. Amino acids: CASSLAENTGELFF.

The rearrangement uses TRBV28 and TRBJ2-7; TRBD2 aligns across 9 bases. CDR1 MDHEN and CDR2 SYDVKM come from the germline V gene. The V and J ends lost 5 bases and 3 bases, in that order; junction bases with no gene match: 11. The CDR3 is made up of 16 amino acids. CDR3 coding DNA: TGTGCCAGCAGTCTGATGCGGCTAGCGGGGATCTACGAGCAGTACTTC. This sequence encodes CASSLMRLAGIYEQYF.

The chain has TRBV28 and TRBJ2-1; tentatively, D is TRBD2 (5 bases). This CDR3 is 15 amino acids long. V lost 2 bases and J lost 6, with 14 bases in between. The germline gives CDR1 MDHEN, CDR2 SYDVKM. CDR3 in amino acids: CASSLVTPGGNEQFF. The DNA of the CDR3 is TGTGCCAGCAGTTTAGTTACCCCAGGAGGCAATGAGCAGTTCTTC.

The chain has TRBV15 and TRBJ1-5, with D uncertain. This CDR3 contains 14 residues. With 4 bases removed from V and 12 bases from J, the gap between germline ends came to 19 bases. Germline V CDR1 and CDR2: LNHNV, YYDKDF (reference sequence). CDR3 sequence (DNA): TGTGCCACCAGCAAGCGGACCCTAGGTCAGGTCCAGCATTTT. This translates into CATSKRTLGQVQHF.